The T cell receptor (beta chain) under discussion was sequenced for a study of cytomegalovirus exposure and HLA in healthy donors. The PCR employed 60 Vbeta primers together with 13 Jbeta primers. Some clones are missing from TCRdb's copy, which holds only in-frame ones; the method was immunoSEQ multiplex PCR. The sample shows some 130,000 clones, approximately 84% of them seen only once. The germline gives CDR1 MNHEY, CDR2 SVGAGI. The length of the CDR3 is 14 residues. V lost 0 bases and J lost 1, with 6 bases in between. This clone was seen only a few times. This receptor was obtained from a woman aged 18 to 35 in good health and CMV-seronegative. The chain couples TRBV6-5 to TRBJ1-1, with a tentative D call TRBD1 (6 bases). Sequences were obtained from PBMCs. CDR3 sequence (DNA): TGTGCCAGCAGTTACTCGGACAGGAACACTGAAGCTTTCTTT. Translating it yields CASSYSDRNTEAFF.